This TCR beta chain appears in the sequencing data of a study of response to subunit inactivated influenza vaccine. Study findings and constraints: Each seasonal influenza vaccination recruits few new T cells, the authors suggested.

TCRdb processed the RT-PCR reads anew with MiXCR; each CDR3 protein has one entry. Among around 570,000 distinct CDR3 sequences listed, less than 8% were seen once. For this clonotype: What it recognizes is unknown.

The CDR3 has 13 residues. V shed 6 bases and J 6 bases; nucleotides not matched to a gene: 8. The germline gives CDR1 SQVTM, CDR2 ANQGSEA. The sequenced sample was PBMCs from blood, obtained around 25 months after vaccination. The sequence was obtained from a man in his fifties or sixties who received an inactivated influenza vaccine. This chain joins TRBV29-1 and TRBJ1-2; TRBD1 aligns across 9 bases. CDR3 nucleotides: TGCAGCGTGAACAGGGGGCTAAGGGATGGCTACACCTTC. It translates to CSVNRGLRDGYTF.